The text below deals with one T cell receptor (beta chain). The antigen remains undetermined. This sample is drawn from a study of shared clonotypes between healthy human individuals. Study-level background: Plates per donor: three CD4 naive, three CD4 memory, two CD8 naive, one CD8 memory.

Broader study findings: There were few donors, and this limited the genetic and exposure-history diversity represented. Estimated clonotype richness was generally higher in naive than memory subsets.

CD45RO-negative, CCR7-positively selected cells formed the naive CD8 fraction, excluding terminally differentiated effector memory CD45RA+ cells. Repertoires were generated with immunoSEQ multiplex PCR, while TCRdb's copy carries only in-frame clones and drops some. The data show approximately 2,000,000 clones, approximately 92% seen once. Deletions cut 11 bases from V and 8 bases from J, with 27 bases between. Per germline, CDR1 MDHEN and CDR2 SYDVKM. The CDR3 contains 15 residues. The receptor's source is a man between 18 and 29 years old in good health. Some clones in this sample may be carry-over from other donors' samples. Sample: naive CD8+ T cells from PBMCs. The V and J genes are TRBV28 and TRBJ1-2; D not resolved. The CDR3 nucleotides read TGTGCCGCAAATGACCGGTTAAGCGTAATAGAGGGCTACACCTTC. It translates to CAANDRLSVIEGYTF.